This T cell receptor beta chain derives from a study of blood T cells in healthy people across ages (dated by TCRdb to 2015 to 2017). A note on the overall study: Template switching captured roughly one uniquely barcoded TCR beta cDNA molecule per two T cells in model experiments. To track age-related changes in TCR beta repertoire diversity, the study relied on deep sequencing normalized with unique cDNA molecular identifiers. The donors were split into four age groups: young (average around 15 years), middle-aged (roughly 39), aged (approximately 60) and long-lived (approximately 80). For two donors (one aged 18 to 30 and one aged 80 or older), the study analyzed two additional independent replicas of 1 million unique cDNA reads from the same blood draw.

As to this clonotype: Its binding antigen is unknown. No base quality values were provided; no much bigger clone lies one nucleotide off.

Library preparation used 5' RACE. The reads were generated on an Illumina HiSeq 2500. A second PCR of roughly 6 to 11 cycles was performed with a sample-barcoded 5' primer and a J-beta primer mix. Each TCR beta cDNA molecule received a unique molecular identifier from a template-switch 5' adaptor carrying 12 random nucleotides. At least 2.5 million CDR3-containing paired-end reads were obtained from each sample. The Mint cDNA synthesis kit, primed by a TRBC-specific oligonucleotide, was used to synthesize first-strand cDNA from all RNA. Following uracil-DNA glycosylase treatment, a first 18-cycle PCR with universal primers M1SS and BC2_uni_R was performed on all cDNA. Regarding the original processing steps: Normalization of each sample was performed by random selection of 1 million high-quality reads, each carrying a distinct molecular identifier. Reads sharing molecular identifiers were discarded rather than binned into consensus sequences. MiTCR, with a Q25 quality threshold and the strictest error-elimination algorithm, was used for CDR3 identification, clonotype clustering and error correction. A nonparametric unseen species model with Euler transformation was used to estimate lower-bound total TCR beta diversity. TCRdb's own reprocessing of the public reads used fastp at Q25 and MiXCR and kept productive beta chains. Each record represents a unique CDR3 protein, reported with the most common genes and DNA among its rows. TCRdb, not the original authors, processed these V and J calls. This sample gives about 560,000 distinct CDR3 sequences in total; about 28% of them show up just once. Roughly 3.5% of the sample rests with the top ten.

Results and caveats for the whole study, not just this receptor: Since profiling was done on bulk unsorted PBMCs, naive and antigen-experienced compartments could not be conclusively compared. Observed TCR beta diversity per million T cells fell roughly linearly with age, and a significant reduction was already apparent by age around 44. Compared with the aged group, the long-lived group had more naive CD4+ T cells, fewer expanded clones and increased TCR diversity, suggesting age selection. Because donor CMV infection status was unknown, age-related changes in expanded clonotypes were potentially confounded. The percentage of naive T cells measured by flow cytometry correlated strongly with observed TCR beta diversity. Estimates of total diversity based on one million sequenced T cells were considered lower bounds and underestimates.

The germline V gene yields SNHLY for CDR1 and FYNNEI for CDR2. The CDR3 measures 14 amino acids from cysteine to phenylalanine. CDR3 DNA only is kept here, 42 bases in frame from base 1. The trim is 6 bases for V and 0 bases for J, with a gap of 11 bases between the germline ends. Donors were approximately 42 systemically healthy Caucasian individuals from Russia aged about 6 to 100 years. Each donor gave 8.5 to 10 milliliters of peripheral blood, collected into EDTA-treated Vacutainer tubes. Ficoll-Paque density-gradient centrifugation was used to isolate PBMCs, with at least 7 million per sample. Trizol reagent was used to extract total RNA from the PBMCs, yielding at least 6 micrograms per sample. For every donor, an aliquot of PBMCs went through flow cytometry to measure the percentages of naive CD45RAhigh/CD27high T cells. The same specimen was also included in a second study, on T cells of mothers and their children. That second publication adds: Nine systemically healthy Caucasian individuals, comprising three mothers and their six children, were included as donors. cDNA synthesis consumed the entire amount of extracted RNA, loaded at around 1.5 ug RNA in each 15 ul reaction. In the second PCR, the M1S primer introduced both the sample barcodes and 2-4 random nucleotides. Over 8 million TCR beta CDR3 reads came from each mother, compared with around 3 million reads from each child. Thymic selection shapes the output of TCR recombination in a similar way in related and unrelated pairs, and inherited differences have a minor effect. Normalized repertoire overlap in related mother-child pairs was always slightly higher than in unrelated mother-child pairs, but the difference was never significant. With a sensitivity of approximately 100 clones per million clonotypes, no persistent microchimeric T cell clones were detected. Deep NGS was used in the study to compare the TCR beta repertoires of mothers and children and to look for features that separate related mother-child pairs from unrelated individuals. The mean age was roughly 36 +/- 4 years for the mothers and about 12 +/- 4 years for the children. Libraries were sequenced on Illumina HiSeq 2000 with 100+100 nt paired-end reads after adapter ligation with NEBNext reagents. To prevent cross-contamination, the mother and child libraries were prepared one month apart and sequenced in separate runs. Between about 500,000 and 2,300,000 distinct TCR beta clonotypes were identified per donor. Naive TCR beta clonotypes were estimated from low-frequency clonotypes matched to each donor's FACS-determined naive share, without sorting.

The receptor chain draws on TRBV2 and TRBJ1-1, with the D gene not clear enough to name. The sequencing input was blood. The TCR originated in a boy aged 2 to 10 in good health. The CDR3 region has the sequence CASRSTFMNTEAFF. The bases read TGTGCCAGCAGATCGACATTCATGAACACTGAAGCTTTCTTT.